The 23 T cell receptor beta chains listed next were all sequenced from one sample in a study of cytomegalovirus exposure and HLA in healthy donors. This PCR relied on a set of 60 Vbeta primers and 13 Jbeta primers. Clones were sequenced by immunoSEQ multiplex PCR, and TCRdb holds only the in-frame ones, with some missing. This sample lists over 200,000 clones; its ten largest clones have roughly 0.98%. The sample comprised PBMCs. The source of these receptors is a woman in her twenties or thirties in good health and CMV-seropositive.

CDR3 protein: CASSQEDRDWGRHIQYF. CDR3 sequence (DNA): TGCGCCAGCAGCCAAGAAGACCGGGACTGGGGAAGGCACATTCAGTACTTC. The chain links TRBV4-1 to TRBJ2-4; D is perhaps TRBD2 (6 bases). The germline V gene encodes CDR1 MGHRA and CDR2 YSYEKL. The CDR3 is 17 amino acids. With 0 bases removed from V and 8 bases from J, the gap between germline ends came to 20 bases.

CDR3 protein: CASSLVAGLRQETQYF. The CDR3 DNA is TGTGCCAGCAGCTTAGTGGCAGGCCTTAGACAAGAGACCCAGTACTTC. The rearrangement links TRBV7-2 to TRBJ2-5; D is uncertain. This CDR3 has 16 amino acids. V dropped 1 base and J dropped 2 bases, with 14 bases sitting between them. Germline V gene sequence: CDR1 SGHTA, CDR2 FQGNSA.

The chain couples TRBV4-2 to TRBJ1-4; tentative D call: TRBD1 (5 bases). The CDR3 sequence is 15 residues long. The germline V and J ends were trimmed by 0 bases and 5 bases, with 10 bases remaining between them. CDR1 is LGHNA and CDR2 is YNFKEQ in the germline V gene. DNA for the CDR3: TGTGCCAGCAGCCAAGATCCCAGGGTGAATGAAAAACTGTTTTTT. Amino acids: CASSQDPRVNEKLFF.

The J gene is TRBJ2-2, the V gene TRBV27; no definite D call. The CDR3 consists of 14 residues. Germline-derived CDR1 and CDR2 are MNHEY and SMNVEV (reference sequence). V was cut by 3 bases and J by 1 base, with 6 bases left in between. The CDR3 nucleotides read TGTGCCAGCAGTTTCTCCAGGAACACCGGGGAGCTGTTTTTT. This sequence encodes CASSFSRNTGELFF.

V gene TRBV10-1 combines with J gene TRBJ2-3, with D unclear. The germline V and J ends were trimmed by 4 bases and 2 bases, with 4 bases remaining between them. The CDR3 length is 12 residues. Germline values: CDR1 WNHNN, CDR2 SYGVQD (reference sequence). The CDR3 loop reads CASSGATDTQYF. CDR3 bases: TGCGCCAGCAGTGGAGCCACAGATACGCAGTATTTT.

V and J are TRBV18 and TRBJ1-5, with TRBD1 as a possible D gene (5 bases). This CDR3 is built from 14 residues. V lost 6 bases and J lost 7, with 16 bases in between. CDR1 KGHSH and CDR2 LQKENI come from the germline V gene. CDR3 loop: CASSESTERQPQHF. The CDR3 nucleotides read TGTGCCAGCTCTGAATCGACAGAAAGGCAGCCCCAGCATTTT.

The chain carries TRBV13 and TRBJ2-1; D not certain. V lost 0 bases and J lost 12, with 6 bases in between. Germline CDR1 is PRHDT and CDR2 is FYEKMQ (reference sequence). The CDR3 length is 11 residues. This CDR3 reads CASSLGSRQFF. The CDR3 DNA reads as TGTGCCAGCAGCTTAGGTAGCCGGCAGTTCTTC.

The chain uses TRBV9 and TRBJ1-5; 7 bases agree with TRBD1. Germline-derived CDR1 and CDR2 are SGDLS and YYNGEE. The CDR3 has 15 amino acids. Unmatched junction bases numbered 4, after V lost 3 bases and J lost 1 base. As DNA, the CDR3 is TGTGCCAGCAGCGCAGGGGGTGGAAGCAATCAGCCCCAGCATTTT. Encoded protein: CASSAGGGSNQPQHF.

This chain connects TRBV27 to TRBJ1-5, with 8 bases fitting TRBD1. The V and J ends lost 8 bases and 2 bases, in that order; junction bases with no gene match: 11. The CDR3 contains 16 residues. Germline CDR1 MNHEY, CDR2 SMNVEV (reference sequence). CDR3 coding DNA: TGTGCCAGCGGGGGGGGCTTGACAGGGGGCAATCAGCCCCAGCATTTT. It specifies CASGGGLTGGNQPQHF.

The chain uses TRBV5-1 and TRBJ2-2; 7 bases line up with TRBD1. CDR1 is SGHRS, CDR2 YFSETQ, per germline. Trimming removed 6 bases from V and 3 bases from J; junction bases left unmatched: 5. The length of the CDR3 is 14 residues. CDR3 DNA sequence: TGCGCCAGCACCCCGACAGGGCACACCGGGGAGCTGTTTTTT. Its translation is CASTPTGHTGELFF.

The chain employs TRBV2 and TRBJ2-1; the match to TRBD2 covers 8 bases. V shed 6 bases, J shed 5 bases, and the junction held 3 bases outside the gene matches. Looked up from germline, CDR1 is SNHLY and CDR2 is FYNNEI. The CDR3 totals 13 residues. The CDR3 here is CASRTSAHNEQFF. The CDR3 DNA reads as TGTGCCAGCAGGACTAGCGCACACAATGAGCAGTTCTTC. Looking up the rest from reference TRBV2 and TRBJ2-1 gives the full variable domain: EPEVTQTPSHQVTQMGQEVILRCVPISNHLYFYWYRQILGQKVEFLVSFYNNEISEKSEIFDDQFSVERPDGSNFTLKIRSTKLEDSAMYFCASRTSAHNEQFFGPGTRLTVL.

V usage is TRBV5-5 and J usage is TRBJ1-1; 7 bases align to TRBD1. The germline gives CDR1 SGHKS, CDR2 YYEKEE (reference sequence). The CDR3 spans 15 residues. Unmatched junction bases numbered 10, after V lost 4 bases and J lost 4 bases. The CDR3 DNA reads as TGTGCCAGCAGCCGGACAGGAGAAGGTGGCACTGAAGCTTTCTTT. This translates into CASSRTGEGGTEAFF.

This rearrangement joins TRBV7-2 to TRBJ1-5, with no clear D. This CDR3 is built from 14 residues. V was cut by 2 bases and J by 0 bases, with 5 bases left in between. The germline CDR1 and CDR2 sequences are SGHTA and FQGNSA. In nucleotides, the CDR3 is TGTGCCAGCAGCTTACGGAGTAGCAATCAGCCCCAGCATTTT. It codes for CASSLRSSNQPQHF.

V usage is TRBV9 and J usage is TRBJ1-2; D might be TRBD1 (6 bases). The CDR3 runs 15 residues. Trimming stripped 3 bases from V and 3 bases from J, with 15 bases between. Germline CDR1 SGDLS, CDR2 YYNGEE. This chain's CDR3 is CASSGRVWGHYGYTF. In DNA, the CDR3 is TGTGCCAGCAGCGGGCGTGTCTGGGGGCACTATGGCTACACCTTC.

The V call is TRBV15, the J call TRBJ2-7; 9 positions match TRBD1. The CDR3 has 15 amino acids. The V gene end was trimmed by 0 bases and the J gene end by 4 bases; junction bases not matched to a gene: 4. From germline, CDR1 is LNHNV and CDR2 YYDKDF (reference sequence). CDR3 sequence: CATSREAQGAYEQYF. For the CDR3, the DNA is TGTGCCACCAGCAGAGAGGCACAGGGGGCTTACGAGCAGTACTTC.

The rearrangement links TRBV28 to TRBJ1-2; no definite D call. Germline loops: CDR1 MDHEN, CDR2 SYDVKM. The CDR3 has 15 residues. Deletions cut 4 bases from V and 6 bases from J, with 18 bases between. The CDR3 loop reads CASSSQGSDWHGYTF. In DNA form, the CDR3 reads TGTGCCAGCAGTTCCCAAGGGAGTGACTGGCATGGCTACACCTTC.

This chain links TRBV5-1 with TRBJ1-4, with D uncertain. The CDR3 covers 15 residues. Trimming stripped 3 bases from V and 3 bases from J, with 12 bases between. The germline CDR1 and CDR2 sequences are SGHRS and YFSETQ. The CDR3 DNA reads as TGCGCCAGCAGCTCCTTACAGACCCCTAATGAAAAACTGTTTTTT. Amino acid sequence: CASSSLQTPNEKLFF. Complete variable domain (other parts from reference TRBV5-1 and TRBJ1-4): KAGVTQTPRYLIKTRGQQVTLSCSPISGHRSVSWYQQTPGQGLQFLFEYFSETQRNKGNFPGRFSGRQFSNSRSEMNVSTLELGDSALYLCASSSLQTPNEKLFFGSGTQLSVL.

The CDR3 coding sequence is TGCGCCAGCAGCTTGACAGGGAACTCCTACAATGAGCAGTTCTTC. This translates into CASSLTGNSYNEQFF. The gene calls are TRBV5-1 and TRBJ2-1; possibly TRBD1 for D (6 bases). This CDR3 has 15 amino acids. Germline V CDR1 and CDR2: SGHRS, YFSETQ. Between the trimmed V and J ends, which lost 1 base and 0 bases, there was a span of 8 bases.

The J gene is TRBJ1-1, the V gene TRBV6-4, with a weak D call TRBD1 (6 bases). Deletions cut 5 bases from V and 1 base from J, with 8 bases between. The germline V gene has CDR1 MRHNA and CDR2 SNTAGT. The CDR3 has 13 residues. CDR3 residues: CASSSQGNTEAFF. CDR3 DNA: TGTGCCAGCAGTTCACAGGGGAACACTGAAGCTTTCTTT.

A word on this clone: A read error may produce the germline difference seen at one junction end. The chain recombines TRBV18 with TRBJ2-7, with TRBD1 matching over 10 bases. The CDR3 has 15 residues. Germline V lookup: CDR1 KGHSH, CDR2 LQKENI. CDR3 amino acids: CASSPGQGGRLVGSF. CDR3 nucleotide sequence: TGTGCCAGCTCACCAGGACAGGGGGGCCGTCTTGTCGGCTCCTTC.

The V gene is TRBV29-1, the J gene TRBJ1-1, with D hard to call. V was cut by 7 bases and J by 4 bases, with 10 bases left in between. Per the germline V gene, CDR1 is SQVTM and CDR2 is ANQGSEA. CDR3 size: 11 residues. CDR3 region: CSGGIGTEAFF. The CDR3 DNA sequence: TGCAGCGGAGGAATTGGCACTGAAGCTTTCTTT.

This chain uses TRBV5-6 with TRBJ1-5; no reliable D call. This CDR3 spans 13 amino acids. V lost 4 bases and J lost 3, with 8 bases in between. Germline V gene sequence: CDR1 SGHDT, CDR2 YYEEEE. This CDR3 is CASSLRSNQPQHF. For the CDR3, the DNA is TGTGCCAGCAGCCTCCGGTCCAATCAGCCCCAGCATTTT.

V is TRBV4-3 and J is TRBJ2-1, with 13 bases aligning to TRBD2. This CDR3 comprises 17 residues. Germline V gene sequence: CDR1 LGHNA, CDR2 YSLEER. Trimming cost V 0 bases and J 6 bases; bases outside gene matches: 5. This CDR3 reads CASSQDVGTSGTNEQFF. In DNA form, the CDR3 reads TGCGCCAGCAGCCAAGATGTTGGGACTAGCGGGACCAATGAGCAGTTCTTC.